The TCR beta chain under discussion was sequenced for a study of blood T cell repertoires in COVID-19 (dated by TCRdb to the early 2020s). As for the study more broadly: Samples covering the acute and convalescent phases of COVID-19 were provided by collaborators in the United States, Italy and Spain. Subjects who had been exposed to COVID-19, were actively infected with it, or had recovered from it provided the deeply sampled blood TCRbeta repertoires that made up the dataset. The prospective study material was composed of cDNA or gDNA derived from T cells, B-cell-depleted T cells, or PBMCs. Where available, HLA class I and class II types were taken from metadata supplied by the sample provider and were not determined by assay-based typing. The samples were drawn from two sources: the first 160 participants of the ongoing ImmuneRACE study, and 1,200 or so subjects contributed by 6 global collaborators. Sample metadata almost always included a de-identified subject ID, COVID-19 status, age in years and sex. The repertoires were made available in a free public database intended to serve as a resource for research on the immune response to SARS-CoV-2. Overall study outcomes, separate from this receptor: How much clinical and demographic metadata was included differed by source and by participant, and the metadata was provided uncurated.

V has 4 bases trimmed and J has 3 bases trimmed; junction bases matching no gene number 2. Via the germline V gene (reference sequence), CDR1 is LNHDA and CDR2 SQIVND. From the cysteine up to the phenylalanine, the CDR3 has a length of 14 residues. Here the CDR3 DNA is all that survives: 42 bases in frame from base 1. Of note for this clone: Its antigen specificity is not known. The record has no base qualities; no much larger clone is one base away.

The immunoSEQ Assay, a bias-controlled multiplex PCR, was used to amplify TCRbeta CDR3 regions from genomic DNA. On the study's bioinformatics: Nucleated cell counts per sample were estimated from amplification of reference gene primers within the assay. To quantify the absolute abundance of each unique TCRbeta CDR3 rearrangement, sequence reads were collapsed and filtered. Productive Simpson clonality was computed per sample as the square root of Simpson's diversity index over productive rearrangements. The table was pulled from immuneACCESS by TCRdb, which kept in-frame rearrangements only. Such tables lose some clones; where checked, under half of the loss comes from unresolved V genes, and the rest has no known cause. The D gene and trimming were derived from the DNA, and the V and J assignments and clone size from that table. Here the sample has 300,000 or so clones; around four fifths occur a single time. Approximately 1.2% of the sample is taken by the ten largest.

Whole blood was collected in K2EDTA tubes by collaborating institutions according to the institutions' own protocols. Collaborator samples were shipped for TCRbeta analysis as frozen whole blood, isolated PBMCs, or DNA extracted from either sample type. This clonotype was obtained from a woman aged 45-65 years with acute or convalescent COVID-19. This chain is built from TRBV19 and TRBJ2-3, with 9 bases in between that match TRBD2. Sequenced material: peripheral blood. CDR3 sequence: CASSKGLATDTQYF. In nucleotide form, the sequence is TGTGCCAGTAGTAAGGGACTAGCAACAGATACGCAGTATTTT.